Listed below are T cell receptor beta chains from one sample, sequenced in a study of T cells in narcolepsy. Assay: immunoSEQ multiplex PCR; the TCRdb copy retains only in-frame clones and omits some. The sample yields tens of thousands of clones, around 84% seen once. Sample: memory (CD45RA-) CD4+ T cells from blood. The receptor set was obtained from a human donor in good health. The CDR3 runs from the conserved cysteine through the conserved F or W. D genes are given only for firm matches.

D: TRBD2
V: TRBV7-3
J: TRBJ2-2
DNA: TGTGCCAGCAGCTGGACTAGCGACACCGGGGAGCTGTTTTTT
CDR3: CASSWTSDTGELFF

D: .
V: TRBV19
J: TRBJ1-2
DNA: TGTGCCAGTAGTATATCGGCCGCAGCGTCCGGCTACACCTTC
CDR3: CASSISAAASGYTF

D: TRBD1
V: TRBV2
J: TRBJ2-1
DNA: TGTGCCAGCATGCGGGACAGGGAGTTCTTC
CDR3: CASMRDREFF

D: .
V: TRBV7-2
J: TRBJ2-3
DNA: TGTGCCAGCAGCGTAAGCACAGATACGCAGTATTTT
CDR3: CASSVSTDTQYF

D: .
V: TRBV28
J: TRBJ1-2
DNA: TGTGCCAGCAGTTTTTGGGGGGCGCGGCGTCGGGACTATGGCTACACCTTC
CDR3: CASSFWGARRRDYGYTF

D: .
V: TRBV30
J: TRBJ1-1
DNA: TGTGCCTGCCTAAAATCAGGGGCTCGGGAAGCTTTCTTT
CDR3: CACLKSGAREAFF

D: .
V: TRBV19
J: TRBJ1-1
DNA: TGTGCCAGTAGTATGGGGCTTACTGAAGCTTTCTTT
CDR3: CASSMGLTEAFF

D: .
V: TRBV7-9
J: TRBJ2-7
DNA: TGTGCCAGCAGCTTAGAGGGTGGGAAGGGGTTCCCCTACGAGCAGTACTTC
CDR3: CASSLEGGKGFPYEQYF

D: .
V: TRBV5-6
J: TRBJ2-1
DNA: TGTGCCAGCAGCTCCCAAACTAGTGTCGATGAGCAGTTCTTC
CDR3: CASSSQTSVDEQFF

D: .
V: TRBV28
J: TRBJ2-1
DNA: TGTGCCAGCGACGGACTTTTCAATGAGCAGTTCTTC
CDR3: CASDGLFNEQFF

D: .
V: TRBV6-5
J: TRBJ1-1
DNA: TGTGCCAGCAGTCTCACAGAGAACACTGAAGCTTTCTTT
CDR3: CASSLTENTEAFF

D: TRBD1
V: TRBV28
J: TRBJ2-7
DNA: TGTGCCAGCAGTAGTTCCGGGACAGGGCTTCAGTACTTC
CDR3: CASSSSGTGLQYF

D: .
V: TRBV5-7
J: TRBJ1-6
DNA: TGTGCCAGCAGCTTGCTCTCAGAGGAATCACCCCTCCACTTT
CDR3: CASSLLSEESPLHF

D: TRBD2
V: TRBV9
J: TRBJ2-1
DNA: TGTGCCAGCAGCCCATGGACTAGCGGGGGGACCTACAATGAGCAGTTCTTC
CDR3: CASSPWTSGGTYNEQFF